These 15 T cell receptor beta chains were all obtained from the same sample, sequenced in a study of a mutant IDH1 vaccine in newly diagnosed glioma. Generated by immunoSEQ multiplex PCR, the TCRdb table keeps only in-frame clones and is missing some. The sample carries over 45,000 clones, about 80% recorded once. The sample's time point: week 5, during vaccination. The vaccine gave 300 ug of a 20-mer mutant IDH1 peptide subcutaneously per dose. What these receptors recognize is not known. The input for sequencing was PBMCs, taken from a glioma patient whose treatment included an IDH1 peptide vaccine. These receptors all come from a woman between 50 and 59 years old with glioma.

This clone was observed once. In DNA form, the CDR3 reads TGTGCCAGCAGCTCCCGATCTCAGGGTAAACAATCACCCCTCCACTTT. Translating it yields CASSSRSQGKQSPLHF. The genes are TRBV5-4 and TRBJ1-6; perhaps TRBD1 as D (5 bases). CDR1 SGHNT and CDR2 YYREEE come from the germline V gene (reference sequence). This CDR3 has 16 residues. Trimming took 3 bases from V and 10 from J, leaving 20 bases between them.

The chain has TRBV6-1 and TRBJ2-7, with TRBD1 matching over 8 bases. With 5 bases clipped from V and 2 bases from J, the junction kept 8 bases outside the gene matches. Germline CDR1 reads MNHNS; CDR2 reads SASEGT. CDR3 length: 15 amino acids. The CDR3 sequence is CASSRGQDGPYEQYF. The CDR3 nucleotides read TGTGCCAGCAGTAGGGGACAGGACGGCCCCTACGAGCAGTACTTC.

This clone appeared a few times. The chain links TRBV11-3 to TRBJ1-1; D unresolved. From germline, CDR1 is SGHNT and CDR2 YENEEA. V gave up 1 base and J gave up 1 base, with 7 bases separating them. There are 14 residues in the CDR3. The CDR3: CASSLGGGNTEAFF. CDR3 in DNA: TGTGCCAGCAGCTTAGGAGGAGGGAACACTGAAGCTTTCTTT.

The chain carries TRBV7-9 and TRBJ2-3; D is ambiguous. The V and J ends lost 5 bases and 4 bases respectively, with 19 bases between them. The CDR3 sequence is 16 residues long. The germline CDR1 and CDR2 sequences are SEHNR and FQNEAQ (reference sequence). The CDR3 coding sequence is TGTGCCAGCAGCCCCCCTCGGCAAGGTGGGGCAGATACGCAGTATTTT. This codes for CASSPPRQGGADTQYF.

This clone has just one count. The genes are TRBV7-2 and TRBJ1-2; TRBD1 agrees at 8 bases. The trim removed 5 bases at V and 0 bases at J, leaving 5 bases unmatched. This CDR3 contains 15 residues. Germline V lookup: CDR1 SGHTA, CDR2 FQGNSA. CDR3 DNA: TGTGCCAGCAGCCAGTACAGGGGGACTAACTATGGCTACACCTTC. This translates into CASSQYRGTNYGYTF.

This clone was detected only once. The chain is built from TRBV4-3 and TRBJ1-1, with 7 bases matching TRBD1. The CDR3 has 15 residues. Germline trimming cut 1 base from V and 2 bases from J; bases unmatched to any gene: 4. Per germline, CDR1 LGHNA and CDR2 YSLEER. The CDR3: CASSQAQGINTEAFF. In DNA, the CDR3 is TGCGCCAGCAGCCAAGCACAGGGGATAAACACTGAAGCTTTCTTT.

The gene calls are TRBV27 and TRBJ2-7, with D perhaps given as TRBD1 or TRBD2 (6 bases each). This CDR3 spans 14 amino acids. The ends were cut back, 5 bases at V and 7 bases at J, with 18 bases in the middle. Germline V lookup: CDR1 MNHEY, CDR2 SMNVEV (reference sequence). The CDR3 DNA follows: TGTGCCAGCAGTGATGGGGGGCAGGGATGGGAGCAGTACTTC. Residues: CASSDGGQGWEQYF.

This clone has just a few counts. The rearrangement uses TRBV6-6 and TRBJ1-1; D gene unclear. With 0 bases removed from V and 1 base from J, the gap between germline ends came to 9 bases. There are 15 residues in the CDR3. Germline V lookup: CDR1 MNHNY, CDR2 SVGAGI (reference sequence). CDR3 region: CASSYSTQSNTEAFF. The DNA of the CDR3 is TGTGCCAGCAGTTACTCGACACAGTCGAACACTGAAGCTTTCTTT.

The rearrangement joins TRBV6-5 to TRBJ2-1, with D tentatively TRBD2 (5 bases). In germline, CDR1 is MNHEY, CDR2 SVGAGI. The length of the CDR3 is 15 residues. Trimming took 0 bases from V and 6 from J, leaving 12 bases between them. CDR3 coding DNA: TGTGCCAGCAGTTACTCAGTTGGACTCCCCAATGAGCAGTTCTTC. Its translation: CASSYSVGLPNEQFF.

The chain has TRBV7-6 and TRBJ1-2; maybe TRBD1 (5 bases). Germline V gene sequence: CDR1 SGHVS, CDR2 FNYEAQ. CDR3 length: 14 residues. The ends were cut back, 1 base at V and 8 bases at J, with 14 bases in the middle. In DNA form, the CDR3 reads TGTGCCAGCAGCTTAGGTCCCAAAGGGGACGGCTACACCTTC. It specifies CASSLGPKGDGYTF.

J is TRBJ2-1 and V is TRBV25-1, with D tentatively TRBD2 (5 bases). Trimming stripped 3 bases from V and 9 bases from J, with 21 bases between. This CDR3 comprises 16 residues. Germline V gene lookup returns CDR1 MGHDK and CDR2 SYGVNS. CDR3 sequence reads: CASSDPGKGLWGEQFF. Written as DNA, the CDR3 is TGTGCCAGCAGTGATCCCGGGAAAGGCCTTTGGGGTGAGCAGTTCTTC.

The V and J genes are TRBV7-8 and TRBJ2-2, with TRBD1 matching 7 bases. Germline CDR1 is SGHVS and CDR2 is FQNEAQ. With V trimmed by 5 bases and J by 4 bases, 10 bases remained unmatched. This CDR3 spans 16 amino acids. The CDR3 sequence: CASSTAPGQTTGELFF. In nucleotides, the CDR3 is TGTGCCAGCAGCACAGCTCCGGGACAGACCACCGGGGAGCTGTTTTTT. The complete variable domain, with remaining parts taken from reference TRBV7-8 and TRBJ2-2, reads GAGVSQSPRYKVAKRGQDVALRCDPISGHVSLFWYQQALGQGPEFLTYFQNEAQLDKSGLPSDRFFAERPEGSVSTLKIQRTQQEDSAVYLCASSTAPGQTTGELFFGEGSRLTVL.

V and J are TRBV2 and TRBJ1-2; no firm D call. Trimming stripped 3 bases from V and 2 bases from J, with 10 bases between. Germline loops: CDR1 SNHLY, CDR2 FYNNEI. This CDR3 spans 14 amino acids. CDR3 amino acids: CASSEFRANYGYTF. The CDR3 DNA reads TGTGCCAGCAGTGAGTTCCGGGCAAACTATGGCTACACCTTC.

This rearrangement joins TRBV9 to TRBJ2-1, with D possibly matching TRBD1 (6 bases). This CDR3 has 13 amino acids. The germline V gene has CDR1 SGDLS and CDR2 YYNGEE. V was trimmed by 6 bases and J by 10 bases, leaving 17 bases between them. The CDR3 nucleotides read TGTGCCAGCAAGGGGGAAGATGCCCTCGAGCAGTTCTTC. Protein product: CASKGEDALEQFF.

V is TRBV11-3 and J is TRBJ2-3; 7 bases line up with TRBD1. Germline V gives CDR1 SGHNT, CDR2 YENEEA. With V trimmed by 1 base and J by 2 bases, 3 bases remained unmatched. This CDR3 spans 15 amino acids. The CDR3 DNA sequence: TGTGCCAGCAGCTTAGGGGGACAGATCACAGATACGCAGTATTTT. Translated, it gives CASSLGGQITDTQYF. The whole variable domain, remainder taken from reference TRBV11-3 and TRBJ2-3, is EAGVVQSPRYKIIEKKQPVAFWCNPISGHNTLYWYLQNLGQGPELLIRYENEEAVDDSQLPKDRFSAERLKGVDSTLKIQPAELGDSAVYLCASSLGGQITDTQYFGPGTRLTVL.